This T cell receptor beta chain appears in the sequencing data of a study of control samples from healthy donors and cancer patients (dated by TCRdb to the early 2020s). Regarding this clone: Its antigen is still unknown. Base qualities were left out, and no much larger clone turns up one base away.

The library was prepared using the immunoSEQ multiplex PCR assay. TCRdb obtained this table from immuneACCESS and retained in-frame rearrangements with V and J assigned. These tables miss some clones; where compared with another copy, unresolved V genes account for less than half of the shortfall, and the remainder is unexplained. The sample table holds over 110,000 clones, of which roughly 92% were seen once. Together, the top ten hold over 9% of the sample. The CDR3 contains 13 residues, cysteine and phenylalanine counted. Of the read, only the CDR3 DNA is kept; its 39 bases are in frame from base 1. Trimming at the junction amounts to 5 bases on V and 5 bases on J, and the germline ends lie 10 bases apart. CDR1 and CDR2 are read off the germline V gene as MNHEY and SVGEGT.

The specimen sequenced was blood. The V gene is TRBV6-2 or TRBV6-3 and the J gene is TRBJ2-1, with the D gene uncertain. This TCR was recovered from a man aged 30-40 years in good health. The CDR3 protein: CASSLSPDNEQFF. The DNA is TGTGCCAGCAGTCTTTCTCCAGACAATGAGCAGTTCTTC.